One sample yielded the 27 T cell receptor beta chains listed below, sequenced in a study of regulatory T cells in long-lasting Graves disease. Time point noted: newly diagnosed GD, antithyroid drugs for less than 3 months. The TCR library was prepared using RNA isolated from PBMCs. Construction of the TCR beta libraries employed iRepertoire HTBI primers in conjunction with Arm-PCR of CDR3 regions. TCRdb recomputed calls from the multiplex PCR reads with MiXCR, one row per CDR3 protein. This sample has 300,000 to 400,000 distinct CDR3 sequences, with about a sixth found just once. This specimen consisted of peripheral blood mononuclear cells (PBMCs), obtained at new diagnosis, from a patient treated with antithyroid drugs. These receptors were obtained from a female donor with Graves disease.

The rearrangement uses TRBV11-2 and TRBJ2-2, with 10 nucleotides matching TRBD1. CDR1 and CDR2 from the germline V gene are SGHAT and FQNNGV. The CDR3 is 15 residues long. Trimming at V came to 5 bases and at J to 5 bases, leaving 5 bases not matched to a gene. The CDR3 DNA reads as TGTGCCAGCAGCCGGACAGGGGGATTGACCGGGGAGCTGTTTTTT. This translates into CASSRTGGLTGELFF.

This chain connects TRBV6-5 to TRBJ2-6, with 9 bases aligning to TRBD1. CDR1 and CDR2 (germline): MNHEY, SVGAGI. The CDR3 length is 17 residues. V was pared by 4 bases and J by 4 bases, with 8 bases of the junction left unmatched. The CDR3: CASSFRDRAWGANVLTF. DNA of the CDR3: TGTGCCAGCAGTTTTCGGGACAGGGCGTGGGGGGCCAACGTCCTGACTTTC.

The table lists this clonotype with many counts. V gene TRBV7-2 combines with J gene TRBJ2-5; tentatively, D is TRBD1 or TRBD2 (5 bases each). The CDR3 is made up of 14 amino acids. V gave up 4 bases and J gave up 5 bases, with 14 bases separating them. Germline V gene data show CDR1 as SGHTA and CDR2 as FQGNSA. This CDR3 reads CASSSWGWDETQYF. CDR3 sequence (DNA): TGTGCCAGCAGCTCCTGGGGATGGGACGAGACCCAGTACTTC.

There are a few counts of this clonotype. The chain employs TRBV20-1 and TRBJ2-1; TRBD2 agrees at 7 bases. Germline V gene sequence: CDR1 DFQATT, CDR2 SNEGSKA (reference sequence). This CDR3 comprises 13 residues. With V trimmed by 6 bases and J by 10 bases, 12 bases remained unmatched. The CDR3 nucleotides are TGCAGTGCCCCACGCGGGAGTTTAGAGGAGCAGTTCTTC. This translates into CSAPRGSLEEQFF.

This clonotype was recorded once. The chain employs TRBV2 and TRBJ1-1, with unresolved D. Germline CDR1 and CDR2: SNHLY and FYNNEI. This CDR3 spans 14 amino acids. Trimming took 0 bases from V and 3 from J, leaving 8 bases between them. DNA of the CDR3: TGTGCCAGCAGTGAAGCGAGCTTCGACACTGAAGCTTTCTTT. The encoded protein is CASSEASFDTEAFF.

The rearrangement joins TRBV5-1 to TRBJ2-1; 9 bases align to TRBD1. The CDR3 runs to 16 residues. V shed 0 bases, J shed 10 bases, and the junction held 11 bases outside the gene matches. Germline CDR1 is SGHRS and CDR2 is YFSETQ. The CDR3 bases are TGCGCCAGCAGCTTGGCGTGGGACAGGGTCGGGGGGGAGCAGTTCTTC. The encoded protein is CASSLAWDRVGGEQFF.

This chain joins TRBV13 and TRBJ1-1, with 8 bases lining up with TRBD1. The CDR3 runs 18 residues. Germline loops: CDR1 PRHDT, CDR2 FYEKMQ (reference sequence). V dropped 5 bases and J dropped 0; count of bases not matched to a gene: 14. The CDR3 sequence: CASSPTATGEYMNTEAFF. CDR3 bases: TGTGCCAGCAGCCCAACCGCGACAGGGGAATACATGAACACTGAAGCTTTCTTT.

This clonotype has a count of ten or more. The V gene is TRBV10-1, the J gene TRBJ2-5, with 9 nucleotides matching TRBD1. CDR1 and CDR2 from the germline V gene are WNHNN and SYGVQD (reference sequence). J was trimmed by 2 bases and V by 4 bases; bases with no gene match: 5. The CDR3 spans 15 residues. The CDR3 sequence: CASSGPGQGQETQYF. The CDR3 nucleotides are TGCGCCAGCAGTGGACCAGGACAGGGGCAAGAGACCCAGTACTTC.

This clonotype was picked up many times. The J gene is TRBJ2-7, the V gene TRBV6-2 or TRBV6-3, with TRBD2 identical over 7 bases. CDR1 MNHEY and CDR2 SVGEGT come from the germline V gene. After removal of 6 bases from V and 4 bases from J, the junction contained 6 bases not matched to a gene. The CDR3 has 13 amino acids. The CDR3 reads CASSPRGDYEQYF. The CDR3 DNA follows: TGTGCCAGCAGCCCCCGGGGGGATTACGAGCAGTACTTC.

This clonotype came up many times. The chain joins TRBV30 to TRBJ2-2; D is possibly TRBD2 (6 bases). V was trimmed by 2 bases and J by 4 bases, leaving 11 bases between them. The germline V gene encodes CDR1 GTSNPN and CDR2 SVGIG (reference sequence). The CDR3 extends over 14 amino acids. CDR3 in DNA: TGTGCCTGGAGTTGGAGGGTTACCACCGGGGAGCTGTTTTTT. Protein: CAWSWRVTTGELFF.

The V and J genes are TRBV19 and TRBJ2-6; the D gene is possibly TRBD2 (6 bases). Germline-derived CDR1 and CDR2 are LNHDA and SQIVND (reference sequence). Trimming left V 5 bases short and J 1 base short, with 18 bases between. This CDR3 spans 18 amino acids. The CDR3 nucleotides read TGTGCCAGTAGTCTGGGAGGCGGGGCGGTTTCTGGGGCCAACGTCCTGACTTTC. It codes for CASSLGGGAVSGANVLTF.

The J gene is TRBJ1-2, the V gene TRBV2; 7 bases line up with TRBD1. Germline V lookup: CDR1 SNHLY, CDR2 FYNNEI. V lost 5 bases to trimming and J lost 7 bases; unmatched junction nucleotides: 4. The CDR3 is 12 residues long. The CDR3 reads CASSYTGAGYTF. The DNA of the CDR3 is TGTGCCAGCAGTTACACAGGGGCTGGCTACACCTTC.

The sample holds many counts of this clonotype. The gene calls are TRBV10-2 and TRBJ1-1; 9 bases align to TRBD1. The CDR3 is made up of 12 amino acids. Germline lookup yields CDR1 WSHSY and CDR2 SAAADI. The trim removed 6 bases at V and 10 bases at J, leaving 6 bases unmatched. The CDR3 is CASRILGQGAFF. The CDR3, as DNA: TGCGCCAGCAGAATCCTGGGACAGGGAGCTTTCTTT.

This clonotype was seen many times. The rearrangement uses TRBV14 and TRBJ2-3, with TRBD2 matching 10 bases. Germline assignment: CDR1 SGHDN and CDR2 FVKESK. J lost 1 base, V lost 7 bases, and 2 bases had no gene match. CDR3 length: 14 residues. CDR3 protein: CASNLAGGTDTQYF. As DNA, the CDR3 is TGTGCCAGCAATCTAGCGGGGGGCACAGATACGCAGTATTTT. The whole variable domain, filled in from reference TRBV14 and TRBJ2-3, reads EAGVTQFPSHSVIEKGQTVTLRCDPISGHDNLYWYRRVMGKEIKFLLHFVKESKQDESGMPNNRFLAERTGGTYSTLKVQPAELEDSGVYFCASNLAGGTDTQYFGPGTRLTVL.

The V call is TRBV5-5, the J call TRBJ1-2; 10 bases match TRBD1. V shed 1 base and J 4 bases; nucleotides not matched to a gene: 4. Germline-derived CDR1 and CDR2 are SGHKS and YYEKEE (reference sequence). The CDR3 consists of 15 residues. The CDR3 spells CASSLSGQGTYGYTF. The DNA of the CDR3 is TGTGCCAGCAGCTTGTCGGGACAGGGGACCTATGGCTACACCTTC.

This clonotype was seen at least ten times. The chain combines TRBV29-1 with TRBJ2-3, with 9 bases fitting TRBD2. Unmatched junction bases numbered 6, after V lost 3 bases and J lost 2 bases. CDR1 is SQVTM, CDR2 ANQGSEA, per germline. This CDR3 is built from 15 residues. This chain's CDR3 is CSVDVAGGFTDTQYF. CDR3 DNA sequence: TGCAGCGTTGATGTTGCGGGGGGGTTCACAGATACGCAGTATTTT.

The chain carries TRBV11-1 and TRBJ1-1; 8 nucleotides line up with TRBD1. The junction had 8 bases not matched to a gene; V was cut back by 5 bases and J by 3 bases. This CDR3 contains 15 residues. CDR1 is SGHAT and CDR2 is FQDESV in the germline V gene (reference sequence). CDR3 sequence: CASSPPTGADTEAFF. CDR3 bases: TGTGCCAGCAGCCCCCCGACAGGGGCGGACACTGAAGCTTTCTTT. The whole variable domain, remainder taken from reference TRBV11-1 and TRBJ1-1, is EAEVAQSPRYKITEKSQAVAFWCDPISGHATLYWYRQILGQGPELLVQFQDESVVDDSQLPKDRFSAERLKGVDSTLKIQPAELGDSAMYLCASSPPTGADTEAFFGQGTRLTVV.

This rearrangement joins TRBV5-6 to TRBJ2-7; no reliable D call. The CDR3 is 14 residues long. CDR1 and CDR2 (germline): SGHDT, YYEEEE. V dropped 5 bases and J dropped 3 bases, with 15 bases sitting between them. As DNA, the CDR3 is TGTGCCAGCAGGACCAAGGGTCAGGTCTACGAGCAGTACTTC. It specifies CASRTKGQVYEQYF.

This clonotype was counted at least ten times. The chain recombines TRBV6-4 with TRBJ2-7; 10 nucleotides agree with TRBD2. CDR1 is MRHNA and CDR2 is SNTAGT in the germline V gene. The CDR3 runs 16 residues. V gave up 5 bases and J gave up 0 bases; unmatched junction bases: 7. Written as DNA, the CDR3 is TGTGCCAGCAGTCGCAGCCGGACTAGCGGCTCCTACGAGCAGTACTTC. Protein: CASSRSRTSGSYEQYF.

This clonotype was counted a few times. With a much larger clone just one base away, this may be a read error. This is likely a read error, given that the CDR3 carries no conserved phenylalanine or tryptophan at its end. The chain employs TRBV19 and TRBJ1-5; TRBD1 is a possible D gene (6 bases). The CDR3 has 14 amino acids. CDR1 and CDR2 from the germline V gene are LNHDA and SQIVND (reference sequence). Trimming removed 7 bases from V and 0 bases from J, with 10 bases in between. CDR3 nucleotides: TGTGCCAGTACTATGGACAGTAGCAATCAGCCCCAGCATCTT. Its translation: CASTMDSSNQPQHL.

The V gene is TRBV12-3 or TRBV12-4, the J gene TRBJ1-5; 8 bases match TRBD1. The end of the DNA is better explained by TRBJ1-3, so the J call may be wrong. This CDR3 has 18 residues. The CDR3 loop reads CASSLRDRFVSLGNTIYF. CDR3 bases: TGTGCCAGCAGTCTCCGGGACAGGTTTGTAAGTCTTGGAAACACCATATATTTT.

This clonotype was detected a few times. The CDR3 spells CASTLSLAAVSTGELFF. The CDR3 coding sequence is TGCGCCAGCACCCTTAGCTTGGCTGCAGTTTCCACCGGGGAGCTGTTTTTT. V gene TRBV5-1 combines with J gene TRBJ2-2; D remains ambiguous. CDR3 length: 17 residues. Germline V gene sequence: CDR1 SGHRS, CDR2 YFSETQ. V was pared by 6 bases and J by 4 bases, with 22 bases between.

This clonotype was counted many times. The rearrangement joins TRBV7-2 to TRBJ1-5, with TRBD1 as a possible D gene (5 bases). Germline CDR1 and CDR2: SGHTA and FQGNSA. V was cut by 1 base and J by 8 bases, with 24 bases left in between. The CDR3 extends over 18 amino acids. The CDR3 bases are TGTGCCAGCAGCTTAGATTCGCAGGGTGCGAGGAGTGTTGAGCCCCAGCATTTT. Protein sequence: CASSLDSQGARSVEPQHF. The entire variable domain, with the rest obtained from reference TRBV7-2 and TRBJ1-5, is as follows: GAGVSQSPSNKVTEKGKDVELRCDPISGHTALYWYRQSLGQGLEFLIYFQGNSAPDKSGLPSDRFSAERTGGSVSTLTIQRTQQEDSAVYLCASSLDSQGARSVEPQHFGDGTRLSIL.

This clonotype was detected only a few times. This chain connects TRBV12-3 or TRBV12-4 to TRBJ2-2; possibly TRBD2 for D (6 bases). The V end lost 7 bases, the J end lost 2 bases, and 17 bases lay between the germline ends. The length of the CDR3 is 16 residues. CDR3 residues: CASTPGTGVNTGELFF. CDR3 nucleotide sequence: TGTGCCAGCACCCCCGGTACGGGAGTAAACACCGGGGAGCTGTTTTTT.

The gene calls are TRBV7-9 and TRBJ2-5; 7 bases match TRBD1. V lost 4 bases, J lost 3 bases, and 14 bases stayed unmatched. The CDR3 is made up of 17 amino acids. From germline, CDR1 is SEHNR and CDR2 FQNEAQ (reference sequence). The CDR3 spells CASSSTWGQWGEETQYF. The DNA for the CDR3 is TGTGCCAGCAGCTCCACATGGGGACAGTGGGGCGAAGAGACCCAGTACTTC.

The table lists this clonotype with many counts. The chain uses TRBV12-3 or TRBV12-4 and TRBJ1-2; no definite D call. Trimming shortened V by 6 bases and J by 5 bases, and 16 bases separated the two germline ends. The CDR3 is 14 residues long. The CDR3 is CASSQIQSTYGYTF. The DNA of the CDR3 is TGTGCCAGCAGCCAAATCCAGAGCACTTATGGCTACACCTTC.

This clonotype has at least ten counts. CDR3 sequence: CASGIAGLQETQYF. The CDR3 DNA follows: TGTGCCAGCGGAATAGCGGGGCTTCAAGAGACCCAGTACTTC. V gene TRBV11-2 combines with J gene TRBJ2-5; 8 positions match TRBD2. The J segment lost 2 bases and the V segment lost 8 bases, leaving 7 bases of the junction unmatched. Germline V gene lookup returns CDR1 SGHAT and CDR2 FQNNGV. This CDR3 comprises 14 residues.